This is a list of T cell receptor beta chains from one sample in a study of response to subunit inactivated influenza vaccine. TCRdb processed the RT-PCR reads anew with MiXCR; each CDR3 protein has one entry. This sample yields about 520,000 distinct CDR3 sequences, of which 25% are seen a single time; approximately 1.9% belongs to the top ten. The source was CD4+ T cells sorted from PBMCs, collected 5 to 6 days after vaccination. These receptors came from a man between 45 and 60 years old who received an inactivated influenza vaccine. Each CDR3 is given with its conserved first and last residue. The D gene is left open where the match is weak. Clone size is given for some rows only: seen once, a few or many times, or a class if the clone is expanded.

>TRBJ2-1|TRBV20-1|13|.|.
CSASRVQGNEQFF
TGCAGTGCTAGTAGGGTTCAGGGGAATGAGCAGTTCTTC
>TRBJ2-3|TRBV7-9|14|.|few
CASSLNPLLDTQYF
TGTGCCAGCAGCTTAAACCCCCTCCTCGATACGCAGTATTTT
>TRBJ2-7|TRBV12-3/TRBV12-4|12|.|few
CASRATVYEQYF
TGTGCCAGCAGAGCGACAGTCTACGAGCAGTACTTC
>TRBJ2-3|TRBV30|15|.|.
CAWSVDSEGADTQYF
TGTGCCTGGAGTGTAGACTCCGAAGGGGCAGATACGCAGTATTTT
>TRBJ2-1|TRBV5-1|14|.|many
CASSLDSSYNEQFF
TGTGCCAGCAGCTTAGACAGCTCCTACAATGAGCAGTTCTTC
>TRBJ2-7|TRBV20-1|14|.|.
CSARSYPTHYEQYF
TGCAGTGCTAGATCTTATCCGACACATTACGAGCAGTACTTC
>TRBJ2-1|TRBV20-1|12|TRBD2|.
CSAKGLVHEQFF
TGCAGTGCTAAGGGACTAGTCCATGAGCAGTTCTTC
>TRBJ1-1|TRBV3-1|16|.|.
CASSPRGRTAGTEAFF
TGTGCCAGCAGCCCACGGGGCCGAACGGCGGGCACTGAAGCTTTCTTT
>TRBJ2-1|TRBV27|16|TRBD1|.
CASSSPRDRGLDEQFF
TGTGCCAGCAGTTCCCCTCGGGACAGGGGGCTAGATGAGCAGTTCTTC
>TRBJ2-5|TRBV12-5|11|.|.
CASGQEETQYF
TGTGCTAGTGGTCAAGAAGAGACCCAGTACTTC
>TRBJ2-7|TRBV20-1|14|TRBD1|.
CSAREPQGAYEQYF
TGCAGTGCTAGAGAACCACAGGGGGCATACGAGCAGTACTTC
>TRBJ1-4|TRBV20-1|14|TRBD1|.
CSARLTGNNEKLFF
TGCAGTGCTAGACTGACAGGGAATAATGAAAAACTGTTTTTT
>TRBJ2-1|TRBV7-2|15|.|few
CASSYNLGSGNEQFF
TGTGCCAGCAGCTACAACCTGGGCTCTGGGAATGAGCAGTTCTTC
>TRBJ2-7|TRBV27|14|.|.
CASRRGISDYEQYF
TGTGCCAGCAGAAGGGGGATTTCCGACTACGAGCAGTACTTC
>TRBJ2-1|TRBV12-3/TRBV12-4|14|TRBD1|.
CASSSSTGTLEQFF
TGTGCCAGCAGCTCCTCGACAGGGACATTGGAGCAGTTCTTC
>TRBJ2-7|TRBV29-1|13|.|few
CSGSGQPGGEQYF
TGCAGCGGATCGGGGCAGCCTGGGGGGGAGCAGTACTTC
>TRBJ2-1|TRBV27|16|TRBD2|.
CASSLLVGAGYNEQFF
TGTGCCAGCAGTTTATTAGTGGGAGCGGGATACAATGAGCAGTTCTTC
>TRBJ1-1|TRBV18|14|TRBD1|.
CASSPRDRNTEAFF
TGTGCCAGCTCACCAAGGGACAGGAACACTGAAGCTTTCTTT